This T cell receptor (beta chain) came from a study of T cells in localized non-small cell lung cancer. Findings of the study overall: There was an association of higher blood T cell density with longer overall survival. Because only a single region of the tumor was sequenced, heterogeneity remains possible.

Data came from immunoSEQ multiplex PCR; TCRdb stores just in-frame clones and leaves some out. The profile covers 35,000 or so clones, with approximately 90% appearing a single time and roughly 6.5% taken by the ten largest. Turning to this clone: The antigen is undetermined.

V dropped 4 bases and J dropped 8 bases, with 14 bases sitting between them. The CDR3 covers 13 residues. CDR1 is MDHEN, CDR2 SYDVKM, per germline. This receptor was taken from a woman aged 40-70 years with stage I lung adenocarcinoma. The chain couples TRBV28 to TRBJ1-2; unclear D gene. The starting material was peripheral blood, obtained before any cancer treatment. This chain's CDR3 is CASSSSPRGGYTF. The CDR3 DNA follows: TGTGCCAGCAGTTCCAGTCCCCGAGGGGGCTACACCTTC.